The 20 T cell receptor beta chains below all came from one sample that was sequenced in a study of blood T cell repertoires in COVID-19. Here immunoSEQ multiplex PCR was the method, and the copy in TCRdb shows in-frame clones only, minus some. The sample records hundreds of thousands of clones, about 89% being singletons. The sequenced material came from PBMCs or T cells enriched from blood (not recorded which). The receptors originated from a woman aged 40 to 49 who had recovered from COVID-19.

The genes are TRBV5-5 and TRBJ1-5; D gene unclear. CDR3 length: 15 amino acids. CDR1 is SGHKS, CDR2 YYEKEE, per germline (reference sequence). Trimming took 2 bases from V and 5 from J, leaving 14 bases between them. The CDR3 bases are TGTGCCAGCAGCTTAGTCGGGATGGGAGATCAGCCCCAGCATTTT. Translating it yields CASSLVGMGDQPQHF.

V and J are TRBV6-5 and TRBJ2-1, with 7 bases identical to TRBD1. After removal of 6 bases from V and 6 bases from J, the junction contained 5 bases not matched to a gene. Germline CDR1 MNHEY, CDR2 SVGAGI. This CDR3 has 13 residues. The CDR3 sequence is CASRYAGGNEQFF. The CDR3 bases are TGTGCCAGCAGATACGCAGGGGGCAATGAGCAGTTCTTC.

The CDR3 DNA is TGCGCCAGCGGGCAGGGGATCTACAATGAGCAGTTCTTC. It is translated as CASGQGIYNEQFF. The genes are TRBV4-3 and TRBJ2-1; maybe TRBD1 (6 bases). Trimming stripped 8 bases from V and 3 bases from J, with 11 bases between. Germline V gives CDR1 LGHNA, CDR2 YSLEER. This CDR3 has 13 residues.

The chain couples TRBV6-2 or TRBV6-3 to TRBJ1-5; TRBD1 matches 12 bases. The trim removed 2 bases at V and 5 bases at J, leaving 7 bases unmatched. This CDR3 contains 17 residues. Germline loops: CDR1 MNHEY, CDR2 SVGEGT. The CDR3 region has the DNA TGTGCCAGCAGTTACGGTCGGGACAGGGGGCAATATCAGCCCCAGCATTTT. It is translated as CASSYGRDRGQYQPQHF.

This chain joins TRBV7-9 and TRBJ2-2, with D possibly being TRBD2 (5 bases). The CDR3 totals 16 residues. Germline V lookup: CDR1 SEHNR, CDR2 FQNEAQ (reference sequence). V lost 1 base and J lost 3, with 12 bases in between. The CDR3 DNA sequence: TGTGCCAGCAGCTTAGTCGCCGTAGCGTACACCGGGGAGCTGTTTTTT. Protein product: CASSLVAVAYTGELFF.

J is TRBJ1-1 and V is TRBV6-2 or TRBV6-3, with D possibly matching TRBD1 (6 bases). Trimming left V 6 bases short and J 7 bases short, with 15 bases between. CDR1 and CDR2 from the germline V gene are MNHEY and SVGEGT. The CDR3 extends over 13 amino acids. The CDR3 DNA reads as TGTGCCAGCAGCCGGTCCCAGGGGCGTGAAGCTTTCTTT. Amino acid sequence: CASSRSQGREAFF.

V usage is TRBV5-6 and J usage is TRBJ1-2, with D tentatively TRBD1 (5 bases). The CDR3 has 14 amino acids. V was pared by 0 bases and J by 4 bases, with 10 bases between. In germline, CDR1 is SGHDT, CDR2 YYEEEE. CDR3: CASSLARQGYGYTF. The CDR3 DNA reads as TGTGCCAGCAGCTTGGCCAGGCAGGGCTATGGCTACACCTTC.

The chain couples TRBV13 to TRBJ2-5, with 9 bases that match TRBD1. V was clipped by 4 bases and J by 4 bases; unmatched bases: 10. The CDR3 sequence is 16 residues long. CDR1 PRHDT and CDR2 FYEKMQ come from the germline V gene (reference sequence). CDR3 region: CASSSGTGKISETQYF. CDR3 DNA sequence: TGTGCCAGCAGCTCCGGGACAGGGAAGATATCAGAGACCCAGTACTTC.

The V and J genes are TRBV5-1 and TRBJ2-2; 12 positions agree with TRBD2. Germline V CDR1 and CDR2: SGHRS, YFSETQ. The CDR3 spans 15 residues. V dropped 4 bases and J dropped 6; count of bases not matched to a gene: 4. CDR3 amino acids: CASSARTSGAGELFF. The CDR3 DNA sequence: TGCGCCAGCAGCGCGAGGACTAGCGGGGCCGGGGAGCTGTTTTTT. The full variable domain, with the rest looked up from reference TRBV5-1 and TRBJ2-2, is KAGVTQTPRYLIKTRGQQVTLSCSPISGHRSVSWYQQTPGQGLQFLFEYFSETQRNKGNFPGRFSGRQFSNSRSEMNVSTLELGDSALYLCASSARTSGAGELFFGEGSRLTVL.

CDR3 region: CASSRRGRGEQYF. The CDR3 DNA is TGTGCCAGCAGCCGTAGAGGGAGAGGGGAGCAGTACTTC. The chain combines TRBV11-3 with TRBJ2-7; D perhaps matches TRBD2 (5 bases). V gave up 5 bases and J gave up 7 bases, with 15 bases separating them. This CDR3 has 13 amino acids. Germline-derived CDR1 and CDR2 are SGHNT and YENEEA.

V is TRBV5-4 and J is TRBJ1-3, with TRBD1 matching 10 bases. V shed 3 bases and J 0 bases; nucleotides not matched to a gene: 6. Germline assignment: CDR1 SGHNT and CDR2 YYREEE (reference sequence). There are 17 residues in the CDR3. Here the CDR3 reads CASSSDRGPFSGNTIYF. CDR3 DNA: TGTGCCAGCAGCTCTGACAGGGGGCCCTTCTCTGGAAACACCATATATTTT.

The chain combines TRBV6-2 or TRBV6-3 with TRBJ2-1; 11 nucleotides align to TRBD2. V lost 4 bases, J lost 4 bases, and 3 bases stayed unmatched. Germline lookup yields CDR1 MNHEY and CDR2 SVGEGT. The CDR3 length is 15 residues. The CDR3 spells CASSLLAGVYNEQFF. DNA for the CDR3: TGTGCCAGCAGTTTACTAGCGGGGGTATACAATGAGCAGTTCTTC.

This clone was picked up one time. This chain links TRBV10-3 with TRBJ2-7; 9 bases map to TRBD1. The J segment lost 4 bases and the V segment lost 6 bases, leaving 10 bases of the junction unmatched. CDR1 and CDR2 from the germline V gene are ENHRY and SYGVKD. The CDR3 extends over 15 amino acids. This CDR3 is CAIRNPGQGLYEQYF. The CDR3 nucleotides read TGTGCCATCAGGAACCCGGGACAGGGACTTTACGAGCAGTACTTC.

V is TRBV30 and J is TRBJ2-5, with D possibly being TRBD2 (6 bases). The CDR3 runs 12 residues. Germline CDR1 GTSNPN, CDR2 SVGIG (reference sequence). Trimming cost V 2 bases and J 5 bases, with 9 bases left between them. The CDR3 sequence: CAWSLGGETQYF. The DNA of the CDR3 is TGTGCCTGGAGTTTAGGAGGGGAGACCCAGTACTTC.

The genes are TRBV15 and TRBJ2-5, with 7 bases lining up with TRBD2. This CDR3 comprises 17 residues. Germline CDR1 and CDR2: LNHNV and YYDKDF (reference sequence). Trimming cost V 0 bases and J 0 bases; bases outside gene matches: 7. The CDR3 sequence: CATSRDLGLQYQETQYF. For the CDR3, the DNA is TGTGCCACCAGCAGAGATTTGGGACTACAGTACCAAGAGACCCAGTACTTC. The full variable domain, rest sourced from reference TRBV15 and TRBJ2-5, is DAMVIQNPRYQVTQFGKPVTLSCSQTLNHNVMYWYQQKSSQAPKLLFHYYDKDFNNEADTPDNFQSRRPNTSFCFLDIRSPGLGDTAMYLCATSRDLGLQYQETQYFGPGTRLLVL.

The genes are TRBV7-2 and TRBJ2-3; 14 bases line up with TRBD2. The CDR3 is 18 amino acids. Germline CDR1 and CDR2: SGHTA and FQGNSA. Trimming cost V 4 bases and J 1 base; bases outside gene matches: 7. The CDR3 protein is CASSYVGLAGVGTDTQYF. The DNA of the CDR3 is TGTGCCAGCAGCTACGTGGGACTAGCGGGAGTGGGCACAGATACGCAGTATTTT.

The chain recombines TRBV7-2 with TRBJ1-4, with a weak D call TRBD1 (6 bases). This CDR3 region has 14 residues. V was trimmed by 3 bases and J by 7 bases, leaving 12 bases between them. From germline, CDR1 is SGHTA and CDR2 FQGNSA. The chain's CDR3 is CASSFSGGAEKLFF. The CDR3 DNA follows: TGTGCCAGCAGCTTTAGCGGGGGCGCTGAAAAACTGTTTTTT.

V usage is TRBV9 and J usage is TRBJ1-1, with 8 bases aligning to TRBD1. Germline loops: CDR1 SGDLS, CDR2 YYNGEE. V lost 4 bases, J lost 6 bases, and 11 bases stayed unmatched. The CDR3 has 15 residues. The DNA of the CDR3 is TGTGCCAGCAGCACCTGGACAGGGCCTCGGCCTGAAGCTTTCTTT. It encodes CASSTWTGPRPEAFF. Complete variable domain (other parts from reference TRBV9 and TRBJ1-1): DSGVTQTPKHLITATGQRVTLRCSPRSGDLSVYWYQQSLDQGLQFLIQYYNGEERAKGNILERFSAQQFPDLHSELNLSSLELGDSALYFCASSTWTGPRPEAFFGQGTRLTVV.

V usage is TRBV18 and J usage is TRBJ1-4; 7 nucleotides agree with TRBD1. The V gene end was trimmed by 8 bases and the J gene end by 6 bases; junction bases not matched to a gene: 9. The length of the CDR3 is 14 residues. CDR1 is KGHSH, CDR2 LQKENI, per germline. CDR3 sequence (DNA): TGTGCCAGCACCCGGACAGGAAAGCATGAAAAACTGTTTTTT. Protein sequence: CASTRTGKHEKLFF.

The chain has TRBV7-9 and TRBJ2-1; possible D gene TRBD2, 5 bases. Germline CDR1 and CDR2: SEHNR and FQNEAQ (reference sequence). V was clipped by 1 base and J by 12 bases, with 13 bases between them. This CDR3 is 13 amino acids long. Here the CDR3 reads CASSLEWRFGQFF. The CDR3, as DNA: TGTGCCAGCAGCTTAGAGTGGAGGTTTGGGCAGTTCTTC.